This T cell receptor (beta chain) was captured by sequencing in a study of naive and memory T cell subsets. A remark on this clonotype: Antigen unknown.

Study observations and caveats: Activation and differentiation may alter RNA-based TCR counts. Over 95% of naive TCR sequences appeared only once after error correction, unlike memory subsets. Naive repertoires, especially CD8, held a few larger clonotypes, possibly memory cells re-expressing CD45RA. In CD4 and CD8 cells, diversity dropped from naive through EMRA.

Trimming left V 0 bases short and J 0 bases short, with 12 bases between. The CDR3 sequence is 18 residues long. Germline V gene lookup returns CDR1 MNHNY and CDR2 SVGAGI (reference sequence). An equimolar mix of two oligonucleotides served as the beta constant-region primer for TRBC1 and TRBC2. Nested alpha and beta constant-region primers with the SP2 primer drove four PCR rounds on ligated cDNA. An oligonucleotide with the SP2 primer and a 12-nucleotide UMI was ligated to the cDNA 3' end. Each CDR3 protein is one row after TCRdb ran MiXCR on the UMI-ligation and nested PCR reads. The table lists over 110,000 distinct CDR3 sequences, approximately 21% of them singletons.

The chain uses TRBV6-6 and TRBJ1-6; no clear D. The source material was naive CD8+ T cells from blood. The receptor comes from a human donor in good health. DNA for the CDR3: TGTGCCAGCAGTTACTCCGACTCATTGAGCTCCTATAATTCACCCCTCCACTTT. It specifies CASSYSDSLSSYNSPLHF.